The 21 T cell receptor beta chains given below trace back to one sample, sequenced in a study of blood T cell repertoires in COVID-19. Profiled with immunoSEQ multiplex PCR; TCRdb holds only in-frame clones, not every one. The data contain around 150,000 clones, under 90% of them seen just once; the ten biggest clones take up 8.8%. The material sequenced was peripheral blood. The receptors were gathered from a woman of 80 years or more in a cohort sampled during active or convalescent COVID-19.

This chain links TRBV18 with TRBJ2-3, with 8 positions matching TRBD1. CDR1 and CDR2 from the germline V gene are KGHSH and LQKENI. Unmatched junction bases numbered 12, after V lost 3 bases and J lost 4 bases. CDR3 length equals 17 residues. DNA for the CDR3: TGTGCCAGCTCACCCCCCGCGGGCAGGGGGCCCCCAGATACGCAGTATTTT. This codes for CASSPPAGRGPPDTQYF.

The chain is built from TRBV7-8 and TRBJ1-2; 7 bases line up with TRBD1. V shed 4 bases and J 2 bases; nucleotides not matched to a gene: 4. The CDR3 consists of 14 residues. Germline CDR1 reads SGHVS; CDR2 reads FQNEAQ. This CDR3 reads CASSSVQGNYGYTF. The CDR3 nucleotides are TGTGCCAGCAGCTCGGTACAGGGGAACTATGGCTACACCTTC. The full variable domain, its missing parts supplied by reference TRBV7-8 and TRBJ1-2, is GAGVSQSPRYKVAKRGQDVALRCDPISGHVSLFWYQQALGQGPEFLTYFQNEAQLDKSGLPSDRFFAERPEGSVSTLKIQRTQQEDSAVYLCASSSVQGNYGYTFGSGTRLTVV.

This chain connects TRBV21-1 to TRBJ2-7; the table's D call, TRBD2, has no DNA check behind it. TRBV21-1 is designated a pseudogene. CDR3 length: 16 amino acids. CDR3 amino acids: CASSAPWGGMVYEQYV. As DNA, the CDR3 is TGTGCCAGCAGCGCCCCATGGGGGGGAATGGTCTACGAGCAGTACGTC.

This clone was counted a few times. J is TRBJ2-7 and V is TRBV30, with D perhaps matching TRBD2 (6 bases). Trimming cost V 7 bases and J 5 bases, with 18 bases left between them. This CDR3 has 13 residues. The V gene's germline CDR1 is GTSNPN and CDR2 SVGIG (reference sequence). The CDR3: CAYHQRGRHEQYF. The CDR3 DNA reads TGTGCCTATCACCAACGGGGGAGGCACGAGCAGTACTTC.

This clone is a singleton in its sample. The chain couples TRBV3-1 (or the pseudogene TRBV3-2) to TRBJ1-4; the D is unclear. This CDR3 has 12 amino acids. V was clipped by 4 bases and J by 7 bases, with 7 bases between them. In germline, CDR1 is LGHDT, CDR2 YNNKEL (reference sequence). In DNA form, the CDR3 reads TGTGCCAGCAGCCGATCGGGTGAAAAACTGTTTTTT. Translating gives CASSRSGEKLFF.

The chain links TRBV3-1 (or the pseudogene TRBV3-2) to TRBJ1-2; tentatively, D is TRBD1 (5 bases). CDR1 is LGHDT and CDR2 is YNNKEL in the germline V gene (reference sequence). V lost 1 base, J lost 8 bases, and 14 bases lay in between. There are 14 residues in the CDR3. CDR3 nucleotide sequence: TGTGCCAGCAGCCAAGGCCCCAGAAGGGGAGGCTACACCTTC. Translation gives CASSQGPRRGGYTF.

The chain links TRBV28 to TRBJ1-2; 10 bases are shared with TRBD1. This CDR3 has 16 amino acids. J lost 3 bases, V lost 5 bases, and 9 bases had no gene match. Looked up from germline, CDR1 is MDHEN and CDR2 is SYDVKM. CDR3 DNA: TGTGCCAGCAGTACTCCCGGGACAGGGGTCGACTATGGCTACACCTTC. Encoded protein: CASSTPGTGVDYGYTF.

The chain is built from TRBV19 and TRBJ2-6, with 8 nucleotides matching TRBD1. Trimming took 3 bases from V and 0 from J; bases not matched to a gene: 19. CDR1 LNHDA and CDR2 SQIVND come from the germline V gene (reference sequence). The CDR3 runs to 22 residues. CDR3 DNA sequence: TGTGCCAGTAGTATGTGGAACCACCCTCCGGGACAGGTTTTCTCTGGGGCCAACGTCCTGACTTTC. This translates into CASSMWNHPPGQVFSGANVLTF.

The chain employs TRBV6-1 and TRBJ1-5, with D maybe TRBD1 (5 bases). The CDR3 is made up of 17 amino acids. Trimming left V 1 base short and J 4 bases short, with 17 bases between. Per germline, CDR1 MNHNS and CDR2 SASEGT. CDR3 bases: TGTGCCAGCAGTGAAGTATGGGCGGGACGGCAGAATCAGCCCCAGCATTTT. Translation: CASSEVWAGRQNQPQHF.

This clone was recorded only once. This chain connects TRBV15 to TRBJ2-2, with D possibly matching TRBD1 (6 bases). The CDR3 length is 17 residues. V lost 1 base and J lost 1, with 13 bases in between. Germline V CDR1 and CDR2: LNHNV, YYDKDF (reference sequence). This CDR3 reads CATSRGGSGQNTGELFF. The CDR3 bases are TGTGCCACCAGCAGAGGGGGATCGGGACAGAACACCGGGGAGCTGTTTTTT. The whole variable domain, filled in from reference TRBV15 and TRBJ2-2, reads DAMVIQNPRYQVTQFGKPVTLSCSQTLNHNVMYWYQQKSSQAPKLLFHYYDKDFNNEADTPDNFQSRRPNTSFCFLDIRSPGLGDTAMYLCATSRGGSGQNTGELFFGEGSRLTVL.

J is TRBJ1-2 and V is TRBV5-5; D is possibly TRBD1 (5 bases). Germline assignment: CDR1 SGHKS and CDR2 YYEKEE (reference sequence). The V gene lost 4 bases and the J gene lost 4 bases, with 11 bases spanning the gap. This CDR3 is built from 13 residues. The CDR3 coding sequence is TGTGCCAGCAGCCCATGGGGGGGCTATGGCTACACCTTC. This sequence encodes CASSPWGGYGYTF. Full variable domain (remainder filled in from reference TRBV5-5 and TRBJ1-2): DAGVTQSPTHLIKTRGQQVTLRCSPISGHKSVSWYQQVLGQGPQFIFQYYEKEERGRGNFPDRFSARQFPNYSSELNVNALLLGDSALYLCASSPWGGYGYTFGSGTRLTVV.

V is TRBV9 and J is TRBJ2-7, with D tentatively TRBD2 (6 bases). Germline CDR1 reads SGDLS; CDR2 reads YYNGEE. V was trimmed by 2 bases and J by 6 bases, leaving 18 bases between them. This CDR3 region has 15 residues. The CDR3 protein is CASSVVGVWGVEQYV. The CDR3 DNA reads TGTGCCAGCAGCGTCGTGGGTGTATGGGGGGTCGAGCAGTACGTC.

The rearrangement joins TRBV27 to TRBJ1-1; possible D gene TRBD1, 5 bases. The V end lost 3 bases, the J end lost 3 bases, and 11 bases lay between the germline ends. Germline V gene sequence: CDR1 MNHEY, CDR2 SMNVEV (reference sequence). This CDR3 has 14 amino acids. CDR3 loop: CASSFRAFYTEAFF. The CDR3, as DNA: TGTGCCAGCAGTTTCAGGGCTTTTTACACTGAAGCTTTCTTT.

The chain is built from TRBV5-1 and TRBJ1-1; 7 positions match TRBD1. V lost 5 bases to trimming and J lost 3 bases; unmatched junction nucleotides: 13. Germline V lookup: CDR1 SGHRS, CDR2 YFSETQ. The CDR3 has 16 residues. The CDR3 nucleotides are TGCGCCAGCAGGACCAGGGGGAATTTATTGGACACTGAAGCTTTCTTT. Protein sequence: CASRTRGNLLDTEAFF.

This clone came up once. J is TRBJ1-6 and V is TRBV3-1 (or the pseudogene TRBV3-2); D ambiguous. V was pared by 1 base and J by 15 bases, with 10 bases between. Looked up from germline, CDR1 is LGHDT and CDR2 is YNNKEL (reference sequence). This CDR3 has 12 residues. The CDR3 DNA reads TGTGCCAGCAGCCAAGTTCCGGTTGTCCTCCACTTT. The encoded protein is CASSQVPVVLHF.

The chain links TRBV2 to TRBJ2-2; possibly TRBD2 for D (6 bases). V dropped 4 bases and J dropped 1 base, with 16 bases sitting between them. This CDR3 spans 17 amino acids. Germline CDR1 is SNHLY and CDR2 is FYNNEI. Here the CDR3 reads CASSGRAQGWNTGELFF. The CDR3, as DNA: TGTGCCAGCAGTGGGAGGGCTCAGGGTTGGAACACCGGGGAGCTGTTTTTT.

The gene calls are TRBV7-8 and TRBJ1-3; 7 positions agree with TRBD1. V trimming: 5 bases; J trimming: 0 bases; junction bases outside the gene matches: 7. The CDR3 has 16 residues. From germline, CDR1 is SGHVS and CDR2 FQNEAQ. In DNA, the CDR3 is TGTGCCAGCAGCCCCCCCTCAGGGGGCTCTGGAAACACCATATATTTT. Translated, it gives CASSPPSGGSGNTIYF.

The rearrangement joins TRBV4-3 to TRBJ1-4; tentatively, D is TRBD1 (5 bases). Trimming left V 6 bases short and J 4 bases short, with 12 bases between. Germline V gene data show CDR1 as LGHNA and CDR2 as YSLEER. The CDR3 has 14 residues. The CDR3 here is CASSPRQRNEKLFF. For the CDR3, the DNA is TGCGCCAGCAGTCCGAGACAGCGTAATGAAAAACTGTTTTTT.

The genes are TRBV5-1 and TRBJ1-2; 7 bases align to TRBD1. V gave up 0 bases and J gave up 8 bases; unmatched junction bases: 7. The CDR3 runs to 14 residues. Germline CDR1 reads SGHRS; CDR2 reads YFSETQ. CDR3 sequence reads: CASSLDGTATGYTF. The CDR3 region has the DNA TGCGCCAGCAGCTTGGATGGGACAGCAACGGGCTACACCTTC.

The CDR3 sequence is CASSFFGTSGYEQYV. The CDR3 nucleotides are TGTGCCAGCAGCTTCTTTGGGACTAGCGGTTACGAGCAGTACGTC. The V call is TRBV5-5, the J call TRBJ2-7; TRBD2 matches 11 bases. Looked up from germline, CDR1 is SGHKS and CDR2 is YYEKEE (reference sequence). The junction had 5 bases not matched to a gene; V was cut back by 2 bases and J by 4 bases. This CDR3 comprises 15 residues.

The chain has TRBV24-1 and TRBJ2-1; 8 bases fit TRBD2. Trimming removed 1 base from V and 8 bases from J; junction bases left unmatched: 6. This CDR3 region has 15 residues. Germline lookup yields CDR1 KGHDR and CDR2 SFDVKD. The CDR3 is CATSDLSGGRYEQFF. CDR3 DNA: TGTGCCACCAGTGATTTATCGGGGGGGCGGTATGAGCAGTTCTTC.